This T cell receptor (beta chain) was documented in a study of OX40 agonist ivuxolimab in advanced cancers. Profiled with immunoSEQ multiplex PCR; TCRdb holds only in-frame clones, not every one. This sample has 90,000 or so clones, with 80% to 95% found just once. Points from the study as a whole: Partial responders treated at 0.1-3.0 mg/kg exhibited clonal expansion among the lowest measured. On average, CD8+ T cells had more expanded clones than CD4+. Antigens targeted by the expanded peripheral T cells were not determined.

CDR3 length equals 11 residues. The germline CDR1 and CDR2 sequences are SQVTM and ANQGSEA. Trimming removed 5 bases from V and 6 bases from J; junction bases left unmatched: 3. In the case of this clone: Antigen specificity is unknown.

The sequence came from an adult with an advanced solid tumor such as melanoma, head and neck, liver or kidney cancer. The J gene is TRBJ2-7, the V gene TRBV29-1; 8 bases fit TRBD1. This specimen consisted of CD4+ or CD8+ T cells sorted from blood, obtained in a trial of the OX40 agonist ivuxolimab. The CDR3 DNA reads TGCAGCGTTATAGACAGGGGCGAGCAGTACTTC. Translating it yields CSVIDRGEQYF.